Listed below are T cell receptor beta chains from one sample, sequenced in a study of blood T cell repertoires in COVID-19. Produced via immunoSEQ multiplex PCR; TCRdb's table is partial and in-frame only. The sample lists roughly 200,000 clones, 86% occurring once. The specimen was PBMCs or T cells enriched from blood (not recorded which). The source of these receptors is a woman aged 40 to 50 in a cohort exposed to, infected with or recovered from COVID-19 (not recorded which). Both conserved end residues are part of each CDR3. Each record gives: CDR3 protein, CDR3 DNA, J gene, clone size, V gene, D gene. The D gene is left open where the match is weak. A clone size is listed for some rows: how often the clone was seen (once, few, many), or a class if it is expanded.

CDR3 protein: CAISETGQGKGDQPQHF; CDR3 DNA: TGTGCCATCAGTGAGACCGGCCAGGGGAAGGGCGATCAGCCCCAGCATTTT; J gene: TRBJ1-5; clone size: few; V gene: TRBV10-3; D gene: NA
CDR3 protein: CASSVGGTGAGNTIYF; CDR3 DNA: TGTGCCAGCAGCGTGGGGGGGACAGGGGCTGGAAACACCATATATTTT; J gene: TRBJ1-3; clone size: NA; V gene: TRBV9; D gene: TRBD1
CDR3 protein: CASTSGTGAFYGYTF; CDR3 DNA: TGTGCCAGCACCTCCGGGACAGGGGCTTTCTATGGCTACACCTTC; J gene: TRBJ1-2; clone size: NA; V gene: TRBV9; D gene: TRBD1
CDR3 protein: CSVIQIQNTEAFF; CDR3 DNA: TGCAGCGTAATACAGATTCAGAACACTGAAGCTTTCTTT; J gene: TRBJ1-1; clone size: NA; V gene: TRBV29-1; D gene: NA
CDR3 protein: CASSLGTASGNEKLFF; CDR3 DNA: TGTGCCAGCAGCTTAGGGACAGCCTCGGGTAATGAAAAACTGTTTTTT; J gene: TRBJ1-4; clone size: NA; V gene: TRBV7-2; D gene: NA
CDR3 protein: CASSSVGQSPTNEKLFF; CDR3 DNA: TGTGCCAGCAGTTCCGTCGGACAGAGTCCAACTAATGAAAAACTGTTTTTT; J gene: TRBJ1-4; clone size: NA; V gene: TRBV28; D gene: NA
CDR3 protein: CASSHEDFDEQFF; CDR3 DNA: TGTGCCAGCAGTCATGAGGATTTCGATGAGCAGTTCTTC; J gene: TRBJ2-1; clone size: NA; V gene: TRBV6-5; D gene: NA
CDR3 protein: CAWTGQGNEQFF; CDR3 DNA: TGTGCCTGGACCGGACAGGGCAATGAGCAGTTCTTC; J gene: TRBJ2-1; clone size: NA; V gene: TRBV30; D gene: TRBD1
CDR3 protein: CASSLRETEAFF; CDR3 DNA: TGTGCCAGCAGTTTGAGGGAAACTGAAGCTTTCTTT; J gene: TRBJ1-1; clone size: NA; V gene: TRBV12-3/TRBV12-4; D gene: NA
CDR3 protein: CASSSNRGNGYTF; CDR3 DNA: TGTGCCAGCAGTTCTAACAGGGGAAATGGCTACACCTTC; J gene: TRBJ1-2; clone size: NA; V gene: TRBV27; D gene: TRBD1
CDR3 protein: CASSGTVHYSGNTIYF; CDR3 DNA: TGTGCCAGCAGTGGGACAGTCCATTACTCTGGAAACACCATATATTTT; J gene: TRBJ1-3; clone size: NA; V gene: TRBV2; D gene: NA
CDR3 protein: CASSAGTGRYEQYF; CDR3 DNA: TGCGCCAGCAGCGCCGGGACAGGAAGATACGAGCAGTACTTC; J gene: TRBJ2-7; clone size: NA; V gene: TRBV5-1; D gene: TRBD1
CDR3 protein: CASSFRGGADTQYF; CDR3 DNA: TGTGCCAGCAGCTTCCGAGGGGGCGCAGATACGCAGTATTTT; J gene: TRBJ2-3; clone size: few; V gene: TRBV5-4; D gene: TRBD1
CDR3 protein: CASSVVSGLEAFF; CDR3 DNA: TGTGCCAGCAGCGTAGTTTCAGGGCTTGAAGCTTTCTTT; J gene: TRBJ1-1; clone size: NA; V gene: TRBV9; D gene: NA
CDR3 protein: CASSASSGGWNSPLHF; CDR3 DNA: TGTGCCAGCAGCGCCTCTTCGGGGGGCTGGAATTCACCCCTCCACTTT; J gene: TRBJ1-6; clone size: NA; V gene: TRBV5-4; D gene: NA
CDR3 protein: CASSSRLAGANTDTQYF; CDR3 DNA: TGTGCCAGCAGCTCAAGACTAGCGGGGGCCAACACAGATACGCAGTATTTT; J gene: TRBJ2-3; clone size: NA; V gene: TRBV5-4; D gene: TRBD2
CDR3 protein: CASSLVGADGYTF; CDR3 DNA: TGCGCCAGCAGCTTGGTGGGGGCGGATGGCTACACCTTC; J gene: TRBJ1-2; clone size: NA; V gene: TRBV5-1; D gene: NA
CDR3 protein: CASSWDRGAFF; CDR3 DNA: TGTGCCAGCAGTTGGGACAGGGGAGCTTTCTTT; J gene: TRBJ1-1; clone size: NA; V gene: TRBV28; D gene: TRBD1
CDR3 protein: CASTFGNLANTEAFF; CDR3 DNA: TGTGCCAGTACCTTCGGGAATCTCGCGAACACTGAAGCTTTCTTT; J gene: TRBJ1-1; clone size: NA; V gene: TRBV19; D gene: NA
CDR3 protein: CASSQEGLGYNEQFF; CDR3 DNA: TGCGCCAGCAGCCAAGAGGGACTGGGTTACAATGAGCAGTTCTTC; J gene: TRBJ2-1; clone size: NA; V gene: TRBV4-1; D gene: NA
CDR3 protein: CASSFSSSYNEQFF; CDR3 DNA: TGTGCCAGCAGCTTCTCTAGCTCCTACAATGAGCAGTTCTTC; J gene: TRBJ2-1; clone size: few; V gene: TRBV7-9; D gene: NA
CDR3 protein: CASSQDWVEGASGNTIYF; CDR3 DNA: TGTGCCAGCAGCCAAGACTGGGTAGAGGGGGCAAGTGGAAACACCATATATTTT; J gene: TRBJ1-3; clone size: few; V gene: TRBV3-1/TRBV3-2; D gene: TRBD1
CDR3 protein: CAISAPGNEQYF; CDR3 DNA: TGTGCCATCAGTGCGCCCGGGAACGAGCAGTACTTC; J gene: TRBJ2-7; clone size: NA; V gene: TRBV10-3; D gene: NA
CDR3 protein: CASSPVGGGAETQYF; CDR3 DNA: TGTGCCAGTAGTCCCGTGGGTGGAGGGGCAGAGACCCAGTACTTC; J gene: TRBJ2-5; clone size: NA; V gene: TRBV19; D gene: NA
CDR3 protein: CASSLDYRYEQYF; CDR3 DNA: TGTGCCAGTAGTCTGGACTACCGCTACGAGCAGTACTTC; J gene: TRBJ2-7; clone size: NA; V gene: TRBV19; D gene: NA
CDR3 protein: CASSPSGARDGAYNEQFF; CDR3 DNA: TGCGCCAGCAGCCCATCAGGAGCGCGGGATGGGGCCTACAATGAGCAGTTCTTC; J gene: TRBJ2-1; clone size: NA; V gene: TRBV4-1; D gene: NA
CDR3 protein: CATRTWGGRAEAFF; CDR3 DNA: TGTGCCACCAGGACTTGGGGGGGGCGCGCTGAAGCTTTCTTT; J gene: TRBJ1-1; clone size: NA; V gene: TRBV6-5; D gene: NA
CDR3 protein: CASSSGGSYEQYF; CDR3 DNA: TGTGCCAGCAGCTCCGGAGGCTCCTACGAGCAGTACTTC; J gene: TRBJ2-7; clone size: few; V gene: TRBV7-9; D gene: NA
CDR3 protein: CASSEDSSGANVLTF; CDR3 DNA: TGTGCCAGCAGTGAAGACAGCTCTGGGGCCAACGTCCTGACTTTC; J gene: TRBJ2-6; clone size: NA; V gene: TRBV6-1; D gene: NA
CDR3 protein: CSAKTGIIEKLFF; CDR3 DNA: TGCAGCGCTAAGACAGGGATAATCGAAAAACTGTTTTTT; J gene: TRBJ1-4; clone size: NA; V gene: TRBV29-1; D gene: TRBD1
CDR3 protein: CASSGEGTGGFGQFF; CDR3 DNA: TGTGCCAGCAGCGGGGAGGGGACAGGGGGCTTCGGGCAGTTCTTC; J gene: TRBJ2-1; clone size: NA; V gene: TRBV9; D gene: TRBD1
CDR3 protein: CASSYGTGSATNEKLFF; CDR3 DNA: TGTGCCAGCAGCTACGGGACAGGGTCTGCAACTAATGAAAAACTGTTTTTT; J gene: TRBJ1-4; clone size: NA; V gene: TRBV7-9; D gene: TRBD1
CDR3 protein: CASSPPGGREAFF; CDR3 DNA: TGTGCCAGCTCACCACCGGGGGGACGTGAAGCTTTCTTT; J gene: TRBJ1-1; clone size: NA; V gene: TRBV18; D gene: NA
CDR3 protein: CASSLNGRTGNEQYF; CDR3 DNA: TGTGCCAGCAGTCTAAACGGCAGGACGGGAAACGAGCAGTACTTC; J gene: TRBJ2-7; clone size: once; V gene: TRBV11-3; D gene: NA
CDR3 protein: CASSEDRGETQYF; CDR3 DNA: TGTGCCAGCAGTGAGGACAGGGGGGAGACCCAGTACTTC; J gene: TRBJ2-5; clone size: NA; V gene: TRBV27; D gene: TRBD1
CDR3 protein: CATSRDPPGPLEGTQYF; CDR3 DNA: TGTGCCACCAGCAGAGATCCGCCCGGCCCCCTGGAGGGGACCCAGTACTTC; J gene: TRBJ2-5; clone size: NA; V gene: TRBV15; D gene: NA
CDR3 protein: CASSQYGYEQYF; CDR3 DNA: TGTGCCAGCAGCCAATACGGCTACGAGCAGTACTTC; J gene: TRBJ2-7; clone size: NA; V gene: TRBV3-1/TRBV3-2; D gene: NA
CDR3 protein: CASSTSTEAFF; CDR3 DNA: TGTGCCAGCAGCACTTCTACTGAAGCTTTCTTT; J gene: TRBJ1-1; clone size: NA; V gene: TRBV21-1; D gene: NA
CDR3 protein: CATGANYGYTF; CDR3 DNA: TGTGCCACTGGAGCTAACTATGGCTACACCTTC; J gene: TRBJ1-2; clone size: NA; V gene: TRBV28; D gene: NA
CDR3 protein: CAISESDRLSRSPYEQYF; CDR3 DNA: TGTGCCATCAGTGAGTCTGACAGGCTGAGTCGGAGTCCCTACGAGCAGTACTTC; J gene: TRBJ2-7; clone size: NA; V gene: TRBV10-3; D gene: NA
CDR3 protein: CASSQRQLGTTEAFF; CDR3 DNA: TGCGCCAGCAGCCAAAGACAGCTAGGAACCACTGAAGCTTTCTTT; J gene: TRBJ1-1; clone size: NA; V gene: TRBV4-1; D gene: NA
CDR3 protein: CASSRNSGTGVLYTEAFF; CDR3 DNA: TGTGCCAGTAGTAGAAATTCCGGGACAGGGGTACTCTACACTGAAGCTTTCTTT; J gene: TRBJ1-1; clone size: NA; V gene: TRBV19; D gene: TRBD1